Ten or more counts support the clone carrying this T cell receptor beta chain. Its specificity is unknown. It was with previously described methods and listed TCR primers that bulk TCR libraries were made. One entry per CDR3 protein, called by TCRdb with MiXCR from the PCR reads. The sample has 550,000 to 750,000 distinct CDR3 sequences; around 20% are singletons. The sample belongs to a study of molecular identifiers for immune sequencing clone quantification. Study-level information: Replicate experiments took RNA from around 20,000 or 100,000 naive CD8 cells, divided it five ways and sequenced four.

Regarding the study as a whole: The share of molecules held by clones above 20 RNA copies was over 97% in effector cells and under 1% in naive cells.

Germline CDR1 reads DFQATT; CDR2 reads SNEGSKA (reference sequence). V lost 0 bases and J lost 7, with 6 bases in between. The CDR3 is made up of 11 amino acids. The sample was naive CD8+ T cells from blood, with Jurkat cell RNA spiked in. Subset specified: FACS-sorted CD8+CD4-CCR7+CD45RA+ naive T cells. This receptor was identified in a human donor in good health. Some libraries in this study had Jurkat cell RNA spiked in. V is TRBV20-1 and J is TRBJ1-1, with D unresolved. CDR3 nucleotide sequence: TGCAGTGCTAGAGATCGGTTTGAAGCTTTCTTT. This codes for CSARDRFEAFF.